This is a list of T cell receptor beta chains from one sample in a study of shared clonotypes between healthy human individuals. Assay used: immunoSEQ multiplex PCR; TCRdb lists only in-frame clones, some missing. The sample lists about 2.2 million clones; 93% were seen once. The sample taken for sequencing was naive CD8+ T cells from PBMCs. The receptor set was obtained from a man between 18 and 29 years old in good health. Some clones in this sample may be carry-over from other donors' samples. Both conserved end residues are part of each CDR3. D genes are given only for firm matches. The size of a clone is reported for some rows only, either as once, few or many, or as a class for expanded clones.

>TRBV2|TRBJ2-3|.|.
CASTQASATDTQYF
TGTGCCAGCACGCAGGCTAGTGCCACAGATACGCAGTATTTT
>TRBV27|TRBJ2-5|.|.
CASRSRDQETQYF
TGTGCCAGCAGGAGTAGGGACCAAGAGACCCAGTACTTC
>TRBV4-3|TRBJ2-4|.|.
CASSQDIGRGNIQYF
TGCGCCAGCAGCCAAGATATTGGCAGGGGAAACATTCAGTACTTC
>TRBV4-1|TRBJ1-1|.|.
CASSQGRLPYEAFF
TGCGCCAGCAGCCAAGGACGGCTCCCCTACGAAGCTTTCTTT
>TRBV28|TRBJ2-3|.|.
CASSPGSTDTQYF
TGTGCCAGCAGCCCGGGGAGCACAGATACGCAGTATTTT
>TRBV25-1|TRBJ1-3|.|TRBD1
CASSEETGQAGNTIYF
TGTGCCAGCAGTGAGGAGACAGGACAGGCTGGAAACACCATATATTTT
>TRBV2|TRBJ2-3|once|.
CASSEVRGRAGDTQYF
TGTGCCAGCAGTGAAGTGAGGGGGAGGGCCGGAGATACGCAGTATTTT
>TRBV7-2|TRBJ2-7|.|TRBD2
CASSLVSSGRAAEQYF
TGTGCCAGCAGCCTAGTCAGTAGCGGGAGGGCAGCCGAGCAGTACTTC
>TRBV21-1|TRBJ2-7|.|.
CASSKGPYLRTDYEQYF
TGTGCCAGCAGCAAAGGACCCTACCTCCGGACAGACTACGAGCAGTACTTC
>TRBV13|TRBJ2-1|.|.
CASSLVSSVYNEQFF
TGTGCCAGCAGCTTAGTCTCTAGCGTGTACAATGAGCAGTTCTTC
>TRBV27|TRBJ2-3|.|.
CASSLWGDTQYF
TGTGCCAGCAGTTTGTGGGGAGATACGCAGTATTTT
>TRBV7-8|TRBJ2-1|.|.
CASSLYKGSWAYNEQFF
TGTGCCAGCAGCCTCTACAAAGGGTCATGGGCCTACAATGAGCAGTTCTTC
>TRBV9|TRBJ2-7|.|TRBD1
CASSVGDSSEQYF
TGTGCCAGCAGCGTAGGGGACAGTTCCGAGCAGTACTTC
>TRBV29-1|TRBJ2-2|.|TRBD2
CSVSGLAGGPTGELFF
TGCAGCGTTTCAGGGCTAGCGGGAGGGCCCACCGGGGAGCTGTTTTTT
>TRBV27|TRBJ2-7|.|TRBD2
CASSSPRTGGRFEQYF
TGTGCCAGCAGTTCTCCGAGGACGGGAGGGCGGTTCGAGCAGTACTTC
>TRBV9|TRBJ1-1|.|.
CASSGQVENTEAFF
TGTGCCAGCAGCGGACAGGTTGAGAACACTGAAGCTTTCTTT
>TRBV7-9|TRBJ2-3|.|.
CASSVTPGLREDTQYF
TGTGCCAGCAGCGTGACTCCGGGACTCCGGGAAGATACGCAGTATTTT
>TRBV27|TRBJ2-1|once|.
CASSPNPGDSYNEQFF
TGTGCCAGCAGTCCAAACCCAGGGGATTCCTACAATGAGCAGTTCTTC
>TRBV9|TRBJ2-7|.|TRBD2
CASSGSGTSGSPREQYF
TGTGCCAGCAGTGGCTCCGGGACTAGCGGGAGCCCCCGCGAGCAGTACTTC
>TRBV28|TRBJ1-1|.|.
CASSLRRGNEAFF
TGTGCCAGCAGTTTAAGGAGGGGGAATGAAGCTTTCTTT
>TRBV7-7|TRBJ2-7|.|TRBD1
CASSLEPGGSYEQYF
TGTGCCAGCAGCTTAGAGCCAGGGGGCTCCTACGAGCAGTACTTC
>TRBV6-5|TRBJ2-7|.|TRBD1
CASSYSSGQVEYEQYF
TGTGCCAGCAGTTACTCTTCGGGACAGGTGGAGTACGAGCAGTACTTC